What follows describes a single T cell receptor (beta chain). The data belong to a study of CD8 T cells in Susac syndrome. Sequencing of TCR beta was undertaken in CD8+ and CD4+ T cells derived from blood. Random-hexamer reverse transcription was applied to roughly 0.5 to 1 ug RNA. By means of immunoSEQ multiplex PCR, TCR beta CDR3 spanning 54 Vbeta and 13 Jbeta underwent amplification. TCRdb re-called the immunoSEQ multiplex PCR reads through MiXCR, storing one row per CDR3 protein. This sample has about 300,000 distinct CDR3 sequences, with approximately 90% found just once. The CDR3 is 14 residues long. Trimming removed 4 bases from V and 2 bases from J, with 13 bases in between. Germline V gene lookup returns CDR1 GTSNPN and CDR2 SVGIG (reference sequence).

Sequencing used CD8+ T cells from PBMCs. This receptor was taken from a human donor with multiple sclerosis. The rearrangement joins TRBV30 to TRBJ2-3; TRBD2 might be the D (6 bases). CDR3 amino acids: CAWTLGLLTDTQYF. CDR3 DNA: TGTGCCTGGACACTGGGACTTCTCACAGATACGCAGTATTTT.